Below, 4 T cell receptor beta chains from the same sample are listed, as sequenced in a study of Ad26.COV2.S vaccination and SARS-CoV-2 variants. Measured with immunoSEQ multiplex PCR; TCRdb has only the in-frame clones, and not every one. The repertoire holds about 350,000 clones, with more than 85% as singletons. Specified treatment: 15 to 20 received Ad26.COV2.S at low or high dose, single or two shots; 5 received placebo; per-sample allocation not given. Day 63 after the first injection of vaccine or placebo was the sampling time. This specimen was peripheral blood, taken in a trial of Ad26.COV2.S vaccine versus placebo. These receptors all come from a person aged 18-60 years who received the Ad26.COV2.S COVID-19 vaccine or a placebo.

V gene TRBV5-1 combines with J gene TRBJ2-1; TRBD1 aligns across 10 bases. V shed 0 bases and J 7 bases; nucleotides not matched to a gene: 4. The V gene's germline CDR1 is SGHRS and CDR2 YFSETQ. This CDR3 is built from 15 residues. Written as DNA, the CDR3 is TGCGCCAGCAGCTTGGGACAGGGGGCTTTGAATGAGCAGTTCTTC. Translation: CASSLGQGALNEQFF.

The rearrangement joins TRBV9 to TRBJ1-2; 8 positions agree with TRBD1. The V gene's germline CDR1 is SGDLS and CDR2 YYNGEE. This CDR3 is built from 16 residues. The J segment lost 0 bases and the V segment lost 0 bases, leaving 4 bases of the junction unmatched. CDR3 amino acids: CASSVALDRANYGYTF. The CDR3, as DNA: TGTGCCAGCAGCGTAGCCCTGGACAGGGCTAACTATGGCTACACCTTC.

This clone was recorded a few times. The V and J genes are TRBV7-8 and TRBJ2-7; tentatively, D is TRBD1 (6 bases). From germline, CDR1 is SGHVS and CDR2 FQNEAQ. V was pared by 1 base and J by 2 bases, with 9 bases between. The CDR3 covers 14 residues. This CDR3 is CASSLGTVTYEQYF. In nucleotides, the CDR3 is TGTGCCAGCAGCTTAGGGACAGTAACCTACGAGCAGTACTTC.

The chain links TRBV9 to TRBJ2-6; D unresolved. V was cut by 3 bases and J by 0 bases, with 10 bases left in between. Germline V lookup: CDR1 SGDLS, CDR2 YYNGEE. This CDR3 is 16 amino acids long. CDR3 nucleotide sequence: TGTGCCAGCAGCGAAGACCCGAACTCTGGGGCCAACGTCCTGACTTTC. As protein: CASSEDPNSGANVLTF.